This entry describes one TCR beta chain. The antigen remains undetermined. V lost 0 bases, J lost 2 bases, and 3 bases stayed unmatched. The CDR3 is 16 residues long. Germline V gene sequence: CDR1 LGHNA, CDR2 YSLEER. The data belong to a study of identical twins. Study-level points and caveats: Whereas memory repertoires showed no such difference, abundant cord blood beta clonotypes carried fewer insertions.

MiXCR was run by TCRdb on the 5' RACE reads, yielding one entry per CDR3 protein. The table lists more than 600,000 distinct CDR3 sequences, 18% of them singletons. This sample was shared with a second study, whose subject was T cells expressing NK-cell markers.

What was sequenced was PBMCs. The TCR was taken from a woman aged 18-30 years in good health. The chain recombines TRBV4-3 with TRBJ2-2; 7 bases align to TRBD2. DNA for the CDR3: TGCGCCAGCAGCCAAGAGGGGACTAAAAACACCGGGGAGCTGTTTTTT. As protein: CASSQEGTKNTGELFF.